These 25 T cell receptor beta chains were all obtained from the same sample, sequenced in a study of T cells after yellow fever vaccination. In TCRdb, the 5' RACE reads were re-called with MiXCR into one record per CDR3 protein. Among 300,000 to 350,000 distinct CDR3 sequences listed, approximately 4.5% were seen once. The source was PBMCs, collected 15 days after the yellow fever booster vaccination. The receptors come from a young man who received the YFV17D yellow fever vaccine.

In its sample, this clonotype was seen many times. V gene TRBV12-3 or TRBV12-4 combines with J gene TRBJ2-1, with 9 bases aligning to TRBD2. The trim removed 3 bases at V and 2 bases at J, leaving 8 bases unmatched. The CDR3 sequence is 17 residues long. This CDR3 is CASSFSVAGEPYNEQFF. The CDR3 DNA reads TGTGCCAGCAGTTTCAGCGTAGCGGGGGAACCCTACAATGAGCAGTTCTTC.

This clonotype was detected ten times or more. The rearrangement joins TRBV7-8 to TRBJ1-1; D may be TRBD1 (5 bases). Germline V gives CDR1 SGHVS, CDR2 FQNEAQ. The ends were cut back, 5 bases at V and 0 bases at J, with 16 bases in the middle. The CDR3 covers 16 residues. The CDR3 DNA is TGTGCCAGCAGCCCAGGGAGGCAGACAATGAACACTGAAGCTTTCTTT. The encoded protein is CASSPGRQTMNTEAFF.

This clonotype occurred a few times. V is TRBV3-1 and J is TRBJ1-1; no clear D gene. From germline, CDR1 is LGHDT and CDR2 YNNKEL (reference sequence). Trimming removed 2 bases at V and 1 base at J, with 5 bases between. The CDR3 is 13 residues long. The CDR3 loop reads CASSQNGNTEAFF. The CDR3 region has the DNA TGTGCCAGCAGCCAAAACGGGAACACTGAAGCTTTCTTT.

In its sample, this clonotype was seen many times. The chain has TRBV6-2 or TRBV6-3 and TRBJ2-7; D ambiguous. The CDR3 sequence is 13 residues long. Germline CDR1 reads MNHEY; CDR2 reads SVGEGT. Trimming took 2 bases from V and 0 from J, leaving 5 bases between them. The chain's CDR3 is CASSYVGSYEQYF. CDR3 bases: TGTGCCAGCAGTTACGTTGGCTCCTACGAGCAGTACTTC.

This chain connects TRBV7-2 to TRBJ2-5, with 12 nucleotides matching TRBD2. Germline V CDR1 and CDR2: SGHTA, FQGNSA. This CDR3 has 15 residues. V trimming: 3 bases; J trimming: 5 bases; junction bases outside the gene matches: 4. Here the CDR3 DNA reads TGTGCCAGCAGCTTCGGACTAGCGGGGACCGAGACCCAGTACTTC. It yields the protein CASSFGLAGTETQYF.

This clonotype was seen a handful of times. Here the CDR3 reads CASSSGTGGAYEQFF. CDR3 nucleotides: TGTGCCAGCAGCTCCGGGACAGGGGGCGCCTATGAGCAGTTCTTC. The chain joins TRBV7-9 to TRBJ2-1, with 12 bases identical to TRBD1. V was pared by 4 bases and J by 8 bases, with 6 bases of the junction left unmatched. The germline V gene encodes CDR1 SEHNR and CDR2 FQNEAQ (reference sequence). The CDR3 runs 15 residues.

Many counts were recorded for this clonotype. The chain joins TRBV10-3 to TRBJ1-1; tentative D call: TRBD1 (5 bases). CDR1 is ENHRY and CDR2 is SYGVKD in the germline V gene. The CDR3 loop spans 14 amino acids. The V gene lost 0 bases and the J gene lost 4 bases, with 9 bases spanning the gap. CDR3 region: CAISESRGTTEAFF. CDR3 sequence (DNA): TGTGCCATCAGTGAGTCAAGGGGAACCACTGAAGCTTTCTTT.

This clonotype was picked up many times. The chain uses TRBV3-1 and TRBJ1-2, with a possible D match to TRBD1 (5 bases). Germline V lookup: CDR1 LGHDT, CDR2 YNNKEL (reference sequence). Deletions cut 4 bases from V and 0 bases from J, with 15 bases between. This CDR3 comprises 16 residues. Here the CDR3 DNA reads TGTGCCAGCAGCCGATCGATCGGGGGAGCTAACTATGGCTACACCTTC. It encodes CASSRSIGGANYGYTF.

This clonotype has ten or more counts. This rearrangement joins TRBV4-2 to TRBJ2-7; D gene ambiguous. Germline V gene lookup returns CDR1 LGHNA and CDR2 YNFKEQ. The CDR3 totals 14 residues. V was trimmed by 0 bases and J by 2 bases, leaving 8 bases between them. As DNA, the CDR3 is TGTGCCAGCAGCCAAGATTTGGGGACCTACGAGCAGTACTTC. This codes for CASSQDLGTYEQYF.

The CDR3: CASSYNTDTQYF. Here the CDR3 DNA reads TGCGCCAGCAGTTACAACACAGATACGCAGTATTTT. This rearrangement joins TRBV5-1 to TRBJ2-3, with no clear D. The ends were cut back, 5 bases at V and 2 bases at J, with 6 bases in the middle. This CDR3 contains 12 residues. Germline V gene data show CDR1 as SGHRS and CDR2 as YFSETQ.

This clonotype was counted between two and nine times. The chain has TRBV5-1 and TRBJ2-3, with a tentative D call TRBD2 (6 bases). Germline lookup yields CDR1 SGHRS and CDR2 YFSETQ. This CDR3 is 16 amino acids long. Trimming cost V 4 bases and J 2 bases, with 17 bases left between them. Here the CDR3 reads CASSHRLVHNTDTQYF. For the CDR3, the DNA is TGCGCCAGCAGCCATAGACTAGTCCATAACACAGATACGCAGTATTTT.

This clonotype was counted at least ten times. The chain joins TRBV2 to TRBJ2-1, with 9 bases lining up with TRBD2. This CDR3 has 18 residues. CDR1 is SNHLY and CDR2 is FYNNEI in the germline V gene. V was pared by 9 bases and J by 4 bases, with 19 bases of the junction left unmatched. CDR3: CARRWGTSGGPKYNEQFF. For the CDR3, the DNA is TGTGCCAGACGGTGGGGCACGAGCGGGGGGCCGAAGTACAATGAGCAGTTCTTC.

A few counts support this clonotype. The CDR3 coding sequence is TGCAGTGCTAGAAACCGGGACACCCATCAGCCCCAGCATTTT. Translation: CSARNRDTHQPQHF. The chain links TRBV20-1 to TRBJ1-5, with D possibly TRBD1 on 6 matching bases. The CDR3 is 14 amino acids. Germline V gene lookup returns CDR1 DFQATT and CDR2 SNEGSKA (reference sequence). Trimming stripped 2 bases from V and 5 bases from J, with 13 bases between.

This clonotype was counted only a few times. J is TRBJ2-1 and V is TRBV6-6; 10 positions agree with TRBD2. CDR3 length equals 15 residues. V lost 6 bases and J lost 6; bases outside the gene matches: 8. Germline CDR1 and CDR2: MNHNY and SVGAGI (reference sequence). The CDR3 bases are TGTGCCAGCAGGTCCAGCGGGGGGGCGGGCAATGAGCAGTTCTTC. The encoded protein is CASRSSGGAGNEQFF.

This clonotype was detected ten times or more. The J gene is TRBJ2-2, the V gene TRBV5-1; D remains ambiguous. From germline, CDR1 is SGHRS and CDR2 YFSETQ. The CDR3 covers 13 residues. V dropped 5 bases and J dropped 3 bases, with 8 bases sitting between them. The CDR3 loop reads CASRITDTGELFF. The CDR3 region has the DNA TGCGCCAGCAGAATAACGGACACCGGGGAGCTGTTTTTT.

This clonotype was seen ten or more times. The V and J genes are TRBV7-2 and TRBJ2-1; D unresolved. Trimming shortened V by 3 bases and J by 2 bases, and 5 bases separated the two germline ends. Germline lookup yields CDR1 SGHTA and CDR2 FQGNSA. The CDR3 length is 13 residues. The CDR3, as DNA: TGTGCCAGCAGCTTCTTGCCCTACAATGAGCAGTTCTTC. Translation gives CASSFLPYNEQFF.

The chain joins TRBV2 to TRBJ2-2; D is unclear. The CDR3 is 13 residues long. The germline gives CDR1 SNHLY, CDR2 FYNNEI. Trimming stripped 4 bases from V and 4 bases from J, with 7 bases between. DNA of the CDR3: TGTGCCAGCAGTGTATCCAGCACCGGGGAGCTGTTTTTT. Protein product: CASSVSSTGELFF.

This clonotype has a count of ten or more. The CDR3 coding sequence is TGTGCCAGCCTCCTGGGGGATGAGCAGTTCTTC. Translated: CASLLGDEQFF. The chain links TRBV2 to TRBJ2-1, with D perhaps assigned TRBD1 or TRBD2 (5 bases each). The V gene's germline CDR1 is SNHLY and CDR2 FYNNEI. This CDR3 is built from 11 residues. V lost 8 bases and J 8 bases, leaving 10 bases between the germline ends.

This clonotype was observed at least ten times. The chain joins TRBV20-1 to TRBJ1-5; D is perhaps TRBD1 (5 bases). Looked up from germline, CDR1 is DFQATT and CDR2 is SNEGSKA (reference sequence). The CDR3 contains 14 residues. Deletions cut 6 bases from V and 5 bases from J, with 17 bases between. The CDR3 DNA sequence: TGCAGTGCCACCCACGGGGCGGGGGATCAGCCCCAGCATTTT. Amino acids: CSATHGAGDQPQHF.

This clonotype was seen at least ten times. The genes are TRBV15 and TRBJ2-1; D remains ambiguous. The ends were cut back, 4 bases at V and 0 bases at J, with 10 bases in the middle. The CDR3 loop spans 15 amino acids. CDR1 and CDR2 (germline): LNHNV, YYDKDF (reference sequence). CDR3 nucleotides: TGTGCCACCAGCATCGGATATAGCTCCTACAATGAGCAGTTCTTC. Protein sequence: CATSIGYSSYNEQFF.

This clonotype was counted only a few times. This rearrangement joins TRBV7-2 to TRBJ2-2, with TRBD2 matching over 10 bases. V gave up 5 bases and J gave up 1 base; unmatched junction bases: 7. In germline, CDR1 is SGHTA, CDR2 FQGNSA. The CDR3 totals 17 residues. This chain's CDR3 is CASSPKIAGGNTGELFF. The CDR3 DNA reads TGTGCCAGCAGCCCAAAAATAGCGGGGGGGAACACCGGGGAGCTGTTTTTT. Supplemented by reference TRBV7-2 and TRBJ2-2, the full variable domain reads GAGVSQSPSNKVTEKGKDVELRCDPISGHTALYWYRQSLGQGLEFLIYFQGNSAPDKSGLPSDRFSAERTGGSVSTLTIQRTQQEDSAVYLCASSPKIAGGNTGELFFGEGSRLTVL.

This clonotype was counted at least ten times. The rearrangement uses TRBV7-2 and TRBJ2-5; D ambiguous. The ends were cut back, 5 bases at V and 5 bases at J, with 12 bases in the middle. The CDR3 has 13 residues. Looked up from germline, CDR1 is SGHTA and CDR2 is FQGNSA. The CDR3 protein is CASSRPIGETQYF. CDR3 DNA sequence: TGTGCCAGCAGCCGCCCTATAGGGGAGACCCAGTACTTC.

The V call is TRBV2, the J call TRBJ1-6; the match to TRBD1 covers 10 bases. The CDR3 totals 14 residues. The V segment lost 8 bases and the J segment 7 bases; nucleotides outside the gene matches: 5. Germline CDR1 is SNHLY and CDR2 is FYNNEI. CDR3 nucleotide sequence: TGTGCCAGCCGCCGGGACAGGGGAAATTCACCCCTCCACTTT. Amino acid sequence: CASRRDRGNSPLHF.

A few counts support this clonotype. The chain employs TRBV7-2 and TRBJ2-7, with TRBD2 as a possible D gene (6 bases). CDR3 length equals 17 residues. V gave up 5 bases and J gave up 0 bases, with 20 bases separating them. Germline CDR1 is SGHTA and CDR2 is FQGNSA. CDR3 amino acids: CASSPRGGAGPSYEQYF. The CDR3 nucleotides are TGTGCCAGCAGCCCTAGGGGCGGGGCAGGTCCCTCCTACGAGCAGTACTTC.

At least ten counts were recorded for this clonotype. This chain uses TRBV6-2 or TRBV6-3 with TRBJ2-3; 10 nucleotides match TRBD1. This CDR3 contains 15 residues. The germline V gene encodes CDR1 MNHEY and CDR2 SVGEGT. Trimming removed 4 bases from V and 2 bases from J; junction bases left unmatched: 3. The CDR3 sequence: CASSSGTGDTDTQYF. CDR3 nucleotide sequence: TGTGCCAGCAGTTCGGGGACAGGGGACACAGATACGCAGTATTTT.